This T cell receptor beta chain was captured by sequencing in a study of blood T cell repertoires in COVID-19. The wider study: In each case, the material was cDNA or gDNA derived from T cells, B-cell-depleted T cells, or PBMCs.

Enrolled through a virtual design, the participants were between about 18 and 89 years of age and came from fewer than 30 US areas. Cohort assignment relied on participant-reported clinical history. Germline V gives CDR1 SGHRS, CDR2 YFSETQ. The CDR3 contains 17 residues. V shed 0 bases, J shed 1 base, and the junction held 9 bases outside the gene matches. Original processing methods: Reference gene primer amplification gave estimated nucleated cell counts. This table comes from immunoSEQ multiplex PCR, and its TCRdb copy is limited to in-frame clones, with some not included. That table furnishes V, J and clone size, whereas the DNA furnished D and trimming. The sample carries roughly 290,000 clones, around 90% recorded once.

V usage is TRBV5-1 and J usage is TRBJ2-5; 7 bases map to TRBD2. This receptor was obtained from a woman in her late teens or twenties with acute COVID-19. Sequencing was carried out using PBMCs or T cells enriched from blood (not recorded which). The CDR3 sequence: CASSLATIAGLQETQYF. CDR3 in DNA: TGCGCCAGCAGCTTGGCTACGATAGCGGGCCTCCAAGAGACCCAGTACTTC.